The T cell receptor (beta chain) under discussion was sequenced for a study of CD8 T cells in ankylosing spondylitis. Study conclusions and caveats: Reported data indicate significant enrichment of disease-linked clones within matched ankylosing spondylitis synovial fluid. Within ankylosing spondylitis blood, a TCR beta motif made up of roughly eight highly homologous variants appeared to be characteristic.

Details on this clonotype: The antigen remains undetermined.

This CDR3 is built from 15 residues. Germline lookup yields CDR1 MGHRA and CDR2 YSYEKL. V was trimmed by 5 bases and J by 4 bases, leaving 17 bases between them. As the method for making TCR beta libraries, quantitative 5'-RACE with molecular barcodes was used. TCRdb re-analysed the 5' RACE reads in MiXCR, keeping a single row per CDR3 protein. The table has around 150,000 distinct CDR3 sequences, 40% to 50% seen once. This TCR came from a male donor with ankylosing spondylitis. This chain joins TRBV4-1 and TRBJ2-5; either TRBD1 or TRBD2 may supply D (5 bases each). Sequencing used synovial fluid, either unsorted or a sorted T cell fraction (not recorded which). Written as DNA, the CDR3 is TGCGCCAGCAGCTATCCTGGGGGTGGGGGAGAGACCCAGTACTTC. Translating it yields CASSYPGGGGETQYF.